This note documents a single TCR beta chain sequence. Its antigen is not known. This record belongs to a study of shared clonotypes between healthy human individuals. Whole-study findings and limits: Non-shared clonotypes were found to have lower generation probabilities than the clonotypes that were shared by all four of the sorted-subset donors.

Naive CD8 cells, CD45RO-negative and positively selected for CCR7, excluded terminally differentiated effector memory CD45RA+ cells. This CDR3 has 17 residues. V lost 7 bases and J 0 bases, leaving 19 bases between the germline ends. The V gene's germline CDR1 is MDHEN and CDR2 SYDVKM. This table comes from immunoSEQ multiplex PCR, and its TCRdb copy is limited to in-frame clones, with some not included. The sample carries around 550,000 clones, roughly 96% recorded once. The rearrangement joins TRBV28 to TRBJ1-5, with a tentative D call TRBD1 (6 bases). This sequence originates from a woman aged 25 to 39 in good health. Sequencing was carried out using naive CD8+ T cells sorted from blood. This CDR3 reads CASTISGGYYSNQPQHF. The CDR3 DNA reads TGTGCCAGCACAATATCCGGGGGCTACTATAGCAATCAGCCCCAGCATTTT.